Described below is a single T cell receptor (beta chain) sequence and its context. The antigen remains undetermined. Germline V gene sequence: CDR1 SGHTA, CDR2 FQGNSA. There are 15 residues in the CDR3. With 2 bases clipped from V and 7 bases from J, the junction kept 10 bases outside the gene matches. The data derive from a study of blood T cells in healthy people across ages. Points from the study as a whole: In older individuals, TCR beta diversity per million T cells was lower, falling roughly linearly with age. Naive and antigen-experienced cells were not separated, limiting conclusive comparison.

Primers used in a second PCR of roughly 6 to 11 cycles were a sample-barcoded 5' primer and a J-beta primer mix. Using its own MiXCR run on the 5' RACE reads, TCRdb lists one record per CDR3 protein. The repertoire has over a million distinct CDR3 sequences, roughly 64% of them found once; the top ten carry 6.7%. The rearrangement links TRBV7-2 to TRBJ1-2; the match to TRBD1 covers 7 bases. This sequence was found in a man aged 18 to 30 in good health. The sample consisted of blood. The CDR3 spells CASSLFAQGSGGYTF. CDR3 sequence (DNA): TGTGCCAGCAGCTTATTCGCACAGGGGTCGGGTGGCTACACCTTC.